The 30 T cell receptor beta chains given below trace back to one sample, sequenced in a study of vaccination effects on CD4 cells after COVID-19. Their antigen targets remain unknown. Peptide-pool stimulation followed by sequencing identified expanded antigen-specific CD4+ clonotypes in the ViraFEST assay. Subsequent to 10 days of culture, CD4+ T cells were isolated. SARS-CoV-2 infected the person between March and December 2020, as confirmed by PCR. Assay used: immunoSEQ multiplex PCR; TCRdb lists only in-frame clones, some missing. This table has tens of thousands of clones, about 78% appearing once. This material consisted of CD4+ T cells from PBMCs cultured with HCoV-NL63 spike peptides, taken before COVID-19 vaccination. The source of these receptors is a human donor who had a prior SARS-CoV-2 infection.

This clone was observed a few times. The gene calls are TRBV4-2 and TRBJ2-2, with 8 bases aligning to TRBD2. This CDR3 has 14 residues. After removal of 3 bases from V and 7 bases from J, the junction contained 4 bases not matched to a gene. Germline V gene lookup returns CDR1 LGHNA and CDR2 YNFKEQ. CDR3 nucleotides: TGTGCCAGCAGCCACACGGGGGGGAGCGGGGAGCTGTTTTTT. Translated: CASSHTGGSGELFF.

The V gene is TRBV28, the J gene TRBJ1-1; the match to TRBD1 covers 10 bases. CDR3 length equals 17 residues. The ends lost 5 bases at V and 4 bases at J; junction bases unmatched: 13. From germline, CDR1 is MDHEN and CDR2 SYDVKM. The chain's CDR3 is CASSPTGQGRSGTEAFF. The CDR3 DNA reads TGTGCCAGCAGTCCTACGGGACAGGGGAGGTCGGGCACTGAAGCTTTCTTT.

The rearrangement links TRBV24-1 to TRBJ2-1, with 12 positions matching TRBD1. The CDR3 sequence is 15 residues long. Germline assignment: CDR1 KGHDR and CDR2 SFDVKD. Losses at the gene ends were 3 bases for V and 8 bases for J; bases not matched to a gene: 4. The CDR3 here is CATSDPGTGGDEQFF. CDR3 bases: TGTGCCACCAGTGATCCCGGGACAGGGGGCGATGAGCAGTTCTTC.

This CDR3 reads CASFPGGNYGYTF. The CDR3 coding sequence is TGTGCCAGCTTTCCGGGGGGCAACTATGGCTACACCTTC. V and J are TRBV19 and TRBJ1-2; D may be TRBD1 (6 bases). V was clipped by 9 bases and J by 2 bases, with 13 bases between them. The CDR3 sequence is 13 residues long. CDR1 is LNHDA, CDR2 SQIVND, per germline (reference sequence).

The genes are TRBV5-6 and TRBJ1-2; D remains unclear. The V and J ends lost 2 bases and 8 bases respectively, with 10 bases between them. This CDR3 has 12 residues. Per germline, CDR1 SGHDT and CDR2 YYEEEE. The CDR3 sequence: CASSFRSRGYTF. CDR3 nucleotide sequence: TGTGCCAGCAGCTTTCGGTCGAGGGGCTACACCTTC. The full variable domain, rest sourced from reference TRBV5-6 and TRBJ1-2, is DAGVTQSPTHLIKTRGQQVTLRCSPKSGHDTVSWYQQALGQGPQFIFQYYEEEERQRGNFPDRFSGHQFPNYSSELNVNALLLGDSALYLCASSFRSRGYTFGSGTRLTVV.

The gene calls are TRBV2 and TRBJ1-2; 7 bases line up with TRBD1. After removal of 4 bases from V and 7 bases from J, the junction contained 6 bases not matched to a gene. The CDR3 consists of 13 residues. Looked up from germline, CDR1 is SNHLY and CDR2 is FYNNEI. Here the CDR3 reads CASSALRGPGYTF. CDR3 nucleotide sequence: TGTGCCAGCAGTGCGTTGAGGGGGCCTGGCTACACCTTC.

The rearrangement joins TRBV7-2 to TRBJ2-6; D ambiguous. This CDR3 comprises 15 residues. The V gene lost 3 bases and the J gene lost 0 bases, with 6 bases spanning the gap. Per germline, CDR1 SGHTA and CDR2 FQGNSA. The chain's CDR3 is CASSLGISGANVLTF. The CDR3 nucleotides read TGTGCCAGCAGCTTGGGGATCTCTGGGGCCAACGTCCTGACTTTC.

The chain joins TRBV6-6 to TRBJ1-5, with a weak D call TRBD1 (6 bases). CDR1 and CDR2 (germline): MNHNY, SVGAGI (reference sequence). V was clipped by 7 bases and J by 0 bases, with 16 bases between them. This CDR3 contains 16 residues. DNA for the CDR3: TGTGCCAGCACTCCGAAGCAGGGGATTAGCAATCAGCCCCAGCATTTT. Amino acid sequence: CASTPKQGISNQPQHF.

This clone was counted only a few times. The J gene is TRBJ1-5, the V gene TRBV11-2; TRBD1 matches at 8 bases. Looked up from germline, CDR1 is SGHAT and CDR2 is FQNNGV. The CDR3 runs 14 residues. After removal of 3 bases from V and 7 bases from J, the junction contained 5 bases not matched to a gene. CDR3: CASSFDRGGQPQHF. The CDR3, as DNA: TGTGCCAGCAGCTTCGACAGGGGTGGCCAGCCCCAGCATTTT.

The chain uses TRBV2 and TRBJ1-2; D gene ambiguous. CDR3 length equals 11 residues. V lost 6 bases and J lost 3, with 5 bases in between. Germline assignment: CDR1 SNHLY and CDR2 FYNNEI. The CDR3, as DNA: TGTGCCAGCAGCGACTACTATGGCTACACCTTC. Residues: CASSDYYGYTF. The variable domain in full, completed from reference TRBV2 and TRBJ1-2, reads EPEVTQTPSHQVTQMGQEVILRCVPISNHLYFYWYRQILGQKVEFLVSFYNNEISEKSEIFDDQFSVERPDGSNFTLKIRSTKLEDSAMYFCASSDYYGYTFGSGTRLTVV.

The chain employs TRBV19 and TRBJ1-5, with 8 bases aligning to TRBD1. The CDR3 totals 16 residues. The germline CDR1 and CDR2 sequences are LNHDA and SQIVND (reference sequence). Trimming took 11 bases from V and 3 from J; bases not matched to a gene: 15. The CDR3: CASSSPRDRYNQPQHF. CDR3 bases: TGTGCCTCCTCCTCCCCCCGGGACAGGTACAATCAGCCCCAGCATTTT.

The chain uses TRBV6-5 and TRBJ1-6, with unresolved D. The CDR3 spans 14 residues. V lost 7 bases and J 0 bases, leaving 7 bases between the germline ends. CDR1 is MNHEY and CDR2 is SVGAGI in the germline V gene. In DNA form, the CDR3 reads TGTGCCAGCACGCCGAGCTCCTATAATTCACCCCTCCACTTT. Its protein is CASTPSSYNSPLHF.

The CDR3 DNA reads as TGCGCCAGCAGCTTGGGTTATACAGGGCAAGCCTACGAGCAGTACTTC. Protein: CASSLGYTGQAYEQYF. This chain links TRBV5-1 with TRBJ2-7; TRBD1 is a possible D gene (6 bases). Deletions cut 0 bases from V and 2 bases from J, with 15 bases between. CDR1 is SGHRS, CDR2 YFSETQ, per germline. The length of the CDR3 is 16 residues.

This clone is a singleton in its sample. The chain recombines TRBV27 with TRBJ2-5; 7 nucleotides match TRBD1. Germline V lookup: CDR1 MNHEY, CDR2 SMNVEV (reference sequence). This CDR3 is 14 amino acids long. Trimming took 5 bases from V and 0 from J; bases not matched to a gene: 3. The CDR3 DNA sequence: TGTGCCAGCAGTAAGGACAGGTACCAAGAGACCCAGTACTTC. It is translated as CASSKDRYQETQYF.

The chain couples TRBV4-2 to TRBJ2-5, with D unclear. With 0 bases removed from V and 4 bases from J, the gap between germline ends came to 6 bases. The CDR3 spans 13 residues. Germline loops: CDR1 LGHNA, CDR2 YNFKEQ. CDR3 in amino acids: CASSQERLETQYF. The CDR3 coding sequence is TGTGCCAGCAGCCAAGAGAGGCTAGAGACCCAGTACTTC.

The chain recombines TRBV5-1 with TRBJ2-1; the match to TRBD2 covers 10 bases. The V segment lost 2 bases and the J segment 2 bases; nucleotides outside the gene matches: 4. Germline V CDR1 and CDR2: SGHRS, YFSETQ. This CDR3 is 16 amino acids long. This CDR3 is CASSFGLAGAYNEQFF. Written as DNA, the CDR3 is TGCGCCAGCAGCTTTGGCCTAGCGGGAGCCTACAATGAGCAGTTCTTC.

CDR3 sequence: CASSPPIRETQYF. The CDR3 DNA follows: TGTGCCAGCTCACCACCGATTCGGGAGACCCAGTACTTC. This chain links TRBV18 with TRBJ2-5; D remains unclear. The CDR3 contains 13 residues. CDR1 KGHSH and CDR2 LQKENI come from the germline V gene. V gave up 0 bases and J gave up 5 bases, with 7 bases separating them.

The chain joins TRBV11-2 to TRBJ1-4; D not certain. The CDR3 loop spans 12 amino acids. The ends were cut back, 0 bases at V and 7 bases at J, with 3 bases in the middle. CDR1 is SGHAT, CDR2 FQNNGV, per germline. The CDR3 protein is CASSLDREKLFF. CDR3 sequence (DNA): TGTGCCAGCAGCTTAGACCGTGAAAAACTGTTTTTT.

The V call is TRBV7-2, the J call TRBJ2-7; 9 nucleotides align to TRBD2. V dropped 2 bases and J dropped 2; count of bases not matched to a gene: 4. Germline V CDR1 and CDR2: SGHTA, FQGNSA. The CDR3 totals 15 residues. The CDR3 protein is CASSLKKRGAYEQYF. In DNA form, the CDR3 reads TGTGCCAGCAGCTTAAAAAAGCGGGGGGCCTACGAGCAGTACTTC.

The rearrangement joins TRBV6-5 to TRBJ1-2; D is unclear. The V gene's germline CDR1 is MNHEY and CDR2 SVGAGI. V lost 6 bases, J lost 5 bases, and 13 bases lay in between. This CDR3 is 13 amino acids long. In DNA form, the CDR3 reads TGTGCCAGCAGGCCGCGAGCATCTTATGGCTACACCTTC. This gives the protein CASRPRASYGYTF.

The chain's CDR3 is CASSPIQGIEGYTF. CDR3 coding DNA: TGTGCCAGCTCACCGATCCAGGGGATTGAAGGCTACACCTTC. V and J are TRBV18 and TRBJ1-2; possible D gene TRBD1, 6 bases. The CDR3 loop spans 14 amino acids. Germline lookup yields CDR1 KGHSH and CDR2 LQKENI. The V and J ends lost 3 bases and 8 bases respectively, with 16 bases between them.

The V call is TRBV3-1 (or the pseudogene TRBV3-2), the J call TRBJ1-2, with D perhaps TRBD1 (5 bases). The V gene lost 5 bases and the J gene lost 8 bases, with 18 bases spanning the gap. Per germline, CDR1 LGHDT and CDR2 YNNKEL (reference sequence). This CDR3 comprises 14 residues. The CDR3: CASSGDVGGYGYTF. CDR3 DNA sequence: TGTGCCAGCAGCGGGGACGTCGGGGGTTACGGCTACACCTTC.

This clone was detected a few times. J is TRBJ2-7 and V is TRBV13; the D gene is possibly TRBD1 (6 bases). This CDR3 contains 16 residues. Germline-derived CDR1 and CDR2 are PRHDT and FYEKMQ (reference sequence). With 2 bases removed from V and 4 bases from J, the gap between germline ends came to 18 bases. The CDR3 sequence is CASSLLSGRGNYEQYF. The CDR3 DNA follows: TGTGCCAGCAGCTTACTATCTGGCAGGGGTAATTACGAGCAGTACTTC.

This sequence joins TRBV5-6 and TRBJ2-5; 7 bases are a match to TRBD1. Germline V gives CDR1 SGHDT, CDR2 YYEEEE. CDR3 length: 14 amino acids. With V trimmed by 9 bases and J by 2 bases, 10 bases remained unmatched. CDR3 loop: CAISYRDRQETQYF. The CDR3 DNA sequence: TGTGCCATCTCCTACCGGGACAGACAAGAGACCCAGTACTTC. Full variable domain (rest looked up from reference TRBV5-6 and TRBJ2-5): DAGVTQSPTHLIKTRGQQVTLRCSPKSGHDTVSWYQQALGQGPQFIFQYYEEEERQRGNFPDRFSGHQFPNYSSELNVNALLLGDSALYLCAISYRDRQETQYFGPGTRLLVL.

This clone was seen only once. This chain uses TRBV7-3 with TRBJ1-1; 7 bases fit TRBD1. There are 13 residues in the CDR3. Germline V lookup: CDR1 SGHTA, CDR2 FQGTGA. J gave up 8 bases and V 5 bases, and 8 bases lay outside the gene matches. Written as DNA, the CDR3 is TGTGCCAGCAGCCCTGGGACAGAGACGGAAGCTTTCTTT. Residues: CASSPGTETEAFF.

V and J are TRBV7-2 and TRBJ1-1; D ambiguous. The germline V gene encodes CDR1 SGHTA and CDR2 FQGNSA. V shed 3 bases and J shed 8 bases, with 7 bases lying between them. The CDR3 length is 11 residues. CDR3 region: CASSFGVEAFF. The CDR3 region has the DNA TGTGCCAGCAGCTTTGGCGTAGAAGCTTTCTTT.

V and J are TRBV5-1 and TRBJ1-3; D is uncertain. Per germline, CDR1 SGHRS and CDR2 YFSETQ. This CDR3 spans 14 amino acids. Trimming pared 5 bases from V and 0 bases from J, leaving 9 bases between. The CDR3 nucleotides read TGCGCCAGCAGGTCCCAGTACTCTGGAAACACCATATATTTT. It yields the protein CASRSQYSGNTIYF.

The V and J genes are TRBV5-1 and TRBJ2-7; unclear D gene. Trimming stripped 0 bases from V and 4 bases from J, with 11 bases between. Germline values: CDR1 SGHRS, CDR2 YFSETQ. CDR3 length: 14 residues. The CDR3 DNA reads TGCGCCAGCAGCTTGGCGGGCCGAAAGTACGAGCAGTACTTC. Its protein is CASSLAGRKYEQYF. Looking up the rest from reference TRBV5-1 and TRBJ2-7 gives the full variable domain: KAGVTQTPRYLIKTRGQQVTLSCSPISGHRSVSWYQQTPGQGLQFLFEYFSETQRNKGNFPGRFSGRQFSNSRSEMNVSTLELGDSALYLCASSLAGRKYEQYFGPGTRLTVT.

J is TRBJ1-6 and V is TRBV4-3; D unclear. Germline CDR1 and CDR2: LGHNA and YSLEER. V lost 4 bases and J 7 bases, leaving 17 bases between the germline ends. The CDR3 contains 16 residues. DNA of the CDR3: TGCGCCAGCAGCCCCGTTCTTTGGGCGGAAAATTCACCCCTCCACTTT. This gives the protein CASSPVLWAENSPLHF.

This clone was detected only a few times. This chain connects TRBV5-1 to TRBJ2-5; 12 nucleotides match TRBD1. Losses at the gene ends were 4 bases for V and 4 bases for J; bases not matched to a gene: 8. CDR3 size: 16 residues. The germline V gene has CDR1 SGHRS and CDR2 YFSETQ. CDR3 region: CASSQNGGQGAETQYF. CDR3 coding DNA: TGCGCCAGCAGCCAAAACGGGGGACAGGGGGCAGAGACCCAGTACTTC.